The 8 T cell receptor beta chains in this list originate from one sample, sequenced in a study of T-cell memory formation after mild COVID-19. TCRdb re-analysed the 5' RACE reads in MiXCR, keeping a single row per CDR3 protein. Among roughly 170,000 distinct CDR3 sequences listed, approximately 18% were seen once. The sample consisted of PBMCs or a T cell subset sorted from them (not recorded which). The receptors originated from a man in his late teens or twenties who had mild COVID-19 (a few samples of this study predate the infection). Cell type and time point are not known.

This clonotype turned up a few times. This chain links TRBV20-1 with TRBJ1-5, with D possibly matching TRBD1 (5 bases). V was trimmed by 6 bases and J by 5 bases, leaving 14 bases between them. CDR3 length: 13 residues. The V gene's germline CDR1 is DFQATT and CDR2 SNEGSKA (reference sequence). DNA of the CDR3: TGCAGTGCGCAGACAGCCATGGATCAGCCCCAGCATTTT. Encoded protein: CSAQTAMDQPQHF.

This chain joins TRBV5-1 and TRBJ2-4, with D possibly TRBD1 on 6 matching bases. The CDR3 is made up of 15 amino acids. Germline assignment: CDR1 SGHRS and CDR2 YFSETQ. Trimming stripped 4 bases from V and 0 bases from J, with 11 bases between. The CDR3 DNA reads TGCGCCAGCAGCCCAGGGGCGGGAGCCAAAAACATTCAGTACTTC. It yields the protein CASSPGAGAKNIQYF.

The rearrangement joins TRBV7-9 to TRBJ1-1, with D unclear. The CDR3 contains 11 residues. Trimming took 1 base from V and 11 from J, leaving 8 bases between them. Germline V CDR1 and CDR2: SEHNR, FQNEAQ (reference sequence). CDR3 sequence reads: CASSLEGPAFF. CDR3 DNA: TGTGCCAGCAGCTTAGAAGGGCCTGCTTTCTTT.

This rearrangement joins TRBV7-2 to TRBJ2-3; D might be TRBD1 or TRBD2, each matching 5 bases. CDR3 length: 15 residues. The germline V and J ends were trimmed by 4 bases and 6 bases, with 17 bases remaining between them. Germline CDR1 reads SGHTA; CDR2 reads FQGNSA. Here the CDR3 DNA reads TGTGCCAGCAGCTGGACAACGGGGATTGGCGATACGCAGTATTTT. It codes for CASSWTTGIGDTQYF.

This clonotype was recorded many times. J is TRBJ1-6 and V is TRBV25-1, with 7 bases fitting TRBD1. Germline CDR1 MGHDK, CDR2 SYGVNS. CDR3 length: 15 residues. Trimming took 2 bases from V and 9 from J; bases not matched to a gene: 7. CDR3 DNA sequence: TGTGCCAGCAGTGAAGCGGGACAGCCAAGTTCACCCCTCCACTTT. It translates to CASSEAGQPSSPLHF.

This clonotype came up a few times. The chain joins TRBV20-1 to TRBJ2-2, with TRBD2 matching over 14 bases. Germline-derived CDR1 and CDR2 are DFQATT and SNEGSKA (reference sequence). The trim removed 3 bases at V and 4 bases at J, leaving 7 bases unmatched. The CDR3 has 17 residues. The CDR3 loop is CSASAPGLAGATGELFF. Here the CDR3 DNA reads TGCAGTGCTAGCGCGCCGGGACTAGCGGGGGCCACCGGGGAGCTGTTTTTT.

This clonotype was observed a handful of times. In nucleotides, the CDR3 is TGTGCCACCAGCAGAGACGGTCGAGTAGCGGGGGGTGATACGCAGTATTTT. It specifies CATSRDGRVAGGDTQYF. The rearrangement links TRBV15 to TRBJ2-3; 10 bases fit TRBD2. This CDR3 is built from 17 residues. CDR1 and CDR2 (germline): LNHNV, YYDKDF (reference sequence). The J segment lost 6 bases and the V segment lost 0 bases, leaving 9 bases of the junction unmatched.

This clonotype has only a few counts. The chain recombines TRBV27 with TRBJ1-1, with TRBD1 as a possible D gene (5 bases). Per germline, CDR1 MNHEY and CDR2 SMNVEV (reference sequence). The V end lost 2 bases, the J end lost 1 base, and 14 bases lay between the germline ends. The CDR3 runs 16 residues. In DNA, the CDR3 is TGTGCCAGCAGTTTACGGTCAGGGAGGGGGAACACTGAAGCTTTCTTT. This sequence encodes CASSLRSGRGNTEAFF.